The present TCR beta chain was sequenced within a study of T cells in Graves' hyperthyroidism and ophthalmopathy. The CDR3 spans 17 residues. Looked up from germline, CDR1 is LNHNV and CDR2 is YYDKDF (reference sequence). Trimming stripped 0 bases from V and 2 bases from J, with 14 bases between. The sample holds many counts of this clonotype. RNA transcripts were the template for amplifying TCR beta CDR3 regions. HTBI primers were employed in a first-round RT-PCR of the TCR CDR3. MiXCR, applied by TCRdb to the multiplex PCR reads, yields one record per CDR3 protein. The table has 400,000 to 500,000 distinct CDR3 sequences, around 15% seen once.

The receptor comes from a woman aged 18-30 years with Graves' hyperthyroidism. The V call is TRBV15, the J call TRBJ1-5; D not resolved. Sequencing input: blood. This CDR3 is CATSRDKSLRGNQPQHF. In DNA, the CDR3 is TGTGCCACCAGCAGAGACAAGTCCCTAAGGGGCAATCAGCCCCAGCATTTT. Full variable domain (rest looked up from reference TRBV15 and TRBJ1-5): DAMVIQNPRYQVTQFGKPVTLSCSQTLNHNVMYWYQQKSSQAPKLLFHYYDKDFNNEADTPDNFQSRRPNTSFCFLDIRSPGLGDTAMYLCATSRDKSLRGNQPQHFGDGTRLSIL.